The entry below describes one T cell receptor (beta chain). This clonotype showed up many times. There is no known antigen for this receptor. The sample holds no much larger clone one base away, and base qualities are not on file. The source of the sample is a study of regulatory T cells in long-lasting Graves disease (dated by TCRdb to about 2021). A note on the overall study: Newly diagnosed Graves' disease patients had taken antithyroid drugs for less than 3 months. Patients with persistent Graves' disease were compared with patients with newly diagnosed Graves' disease using TCR sequencing and RNA sequencing of peripheral blood. The study took place in China and was registered as a clinical trial. A total of around 35 samples underwent TCR sequencing, from about 13 patients with persistent Graves' disease and roughly 20 patients with newly diagnosed Graves' disease. Study-wide findings and limitations: Persistent Graves' disease patients showed lower TCR Shannon entropy and fewer highly expanded clones than newly diagnosed patients, suggesting clonal expansion. Persistent disease showed preferential use of TRBV28, TRBJ1-2 and TRBJ2-5, whereas newly diagnosed disease favored TRBV20-1 and TRBJ2-1. More public clonotypes were shared among persistent patients (roughly 2,900) than among newly diagnosed patients (roughly 1,000). As a limitation, the authors acknowledged that the small sample size may reduce accuracy. Sequencing and analysis were limited to the TCR beta chain. Because the primary lesion, thyroid tissue, could not be accessed, the study looked at peripheral blood alone.

According to the study, the label for this sample's time point signals: newly diagnosed GD, antithyroid drugs for less than 3 months. For both TCR sequencing and RNA sequencing, RNA was extracted from PBMCs in TRIzol. Graves' disease was diagnosed according to American Thyroid Association guidelines. Patients for the study were recruited at an endocrinology department in Xi'an, China. Each patient gave approximately 8.8 milliliters of peripheral blood, collected in an EDTA anticoagulant tube. PBMCs were isolated by Ficoll Paque Plus density gradient separation without further T cell sorting. An Agilent 2100 Bioanalyzer and agarose gel were used to check RNA quality, and a NanoDrop 2000 was used to measure RNA concentration. Preparation of the library involved multiplex PCR. TCRdb shows the sequencer as Illumina HiSeq 4000. CDR3 regions were amplified by Arm-PCR with iRepertoire HTBI primers to construct TCR beta libraries. Before sequencing, the PCR products went through gel purification. As for the original processing: A total of around 66 TRBV and 14 TRBJ segments were identified across samples and were used for gene usage analysis of CDR3 amino acid clonotypes. COPE and FqMerger were used to merge the filtered high-quality paired reads into contigs. Contigs were aligned with BLAST to IMGT TRBV, TRBD and TRBJ reference genes, and CDR3 was defined per IMGT. Any clonotype with a frequency above 0.1% was counted as a highly expanded clone. Shannon entropy was used to measure repertoire diversity, and the Gini coefficient was used to measure V-J evenness. A clonotype was considered public if more than one individual shared it. TCRdb trimmed the raw reads at Q25, called clones with MiXCR and kept productive beta chains. Records with the same CDR3 protein are collapsed into one entry carrying the most frequent genes and DNA. TCRdb's processing, not the study's, gives the V and J calls here. This sample comprises approximately 460,000 distinct CDR3 sequences, about a sixth of them detected only once. The top ten clones comprise about 10% of the sample.

Taken from cysteine to phenylalanine, the CDR3 has 13 residues. Here the CDR3 DNA is all that survives: 39 bases in frame from base 1. CDR1 MNHEY and CDR2 SMNVEV are derived from the germline V gene (reference sequence). V was cut back by 2 bases and J by 5 bases, leaving a gap of 10 bases between them. Another study also made use of these data, one on T cells in Graves' hyperthyroidism and ophthalmopathy. As the second study states: A patient counted as having stable Graves' hyperthyroidism if no progression to ophthalmopathy occurred over 18 months of follow-up. The hyperthyroidism patients were between 18 and 65 years old and newly diagnosed, with a disease duration of less than 2 months. Any patient with an uncontrolled infection, another autoimmune disease, pregnancy or lactation was excluded. Clinical symptoms, serum thyroxine and TRAb, thyroid ultrasound, and orbital computed tomography formed the basis for the diagnoses. The first round of RT-PCR for the TCR CDR3 was performed with the HTBI primer set and the Qiagen OneStep RT-PCR kit. Most expanded thyroid clonotypes (frequency above 0.001) were also found in blood, which suggests that blood repertoires may mirror thyroid immune responses. A 13 V-J signature model separated ophthalmopathy from stable hyperthyroidism, with approximately 87% sensitivity and just under 84% specificity in cross-validation and 80%/75% in testing. In validation, the model predicted progression to ophthalmopathy with approximately 70% sensitivity and over 72% specificity, a median of around six months before onset. A discovery cohort of about a hundred patients, roughly 43 with Graves' ophthalmopathy and more than 55 with stable Graves' hyperthyroidism, was used to find distinguishing TCR V-J signatures. Whether ophthalmopathy could be predicted prospectively was tested in an independent validation cohort made up of fewer than 20 hyperthyroidism patients plus 17 patients who later progressed to ophthalmopathy. For training and testing, the 80 to 100 patients in the discovery cohort were randomly divided in a 7:3 ratio. The study also compared thyroid tissue and blood T-cell repertoires from five or six Graves' hyperthyroidism patients. After blood sampling, hyperthyroidism patients were treated with methimazole at a starting dose of 30 mg daily, and ophthalmopathy patients were treated with high-dose intravenous methylprednisolone. Libraries were constructed in a second round of multiplex PCR, after which size selection and purification were performed. Libraries were sequenced paired-end with 100 bp reads on an Illumina HiSeq2000. SOAPnuke was used to process the raw data, throwing out any read that contained adapters or uncalled bases, had a mean Phred below 15, or lacked an exact constant-primer or identifier match. COPE v1.2.5 was used to merge the high-quality paired reads, and each unique nucleotide sequence was defined as a clonotype. Clonotypes were aligned to IMGT TRBV, TRBD and TRBJ reference segments using MiTCR v1.1. Only V-J combinations with frequency above 0.0001, covering about 99% of repertoires, were analysed. A TCS score was defined as the ratio of F50 (clonal expansion) to E x V (chaos), with BLOSUM62-based TCRdist applied between CDR3 peptides within each V-J. Welch's t-statistics and random forest reduced around 510 V-J features to about 13, which were used in a naive Bayes classifier (R e1071). Sample size was not statistically predetermined, and investigators were not blinded to group allocation. TCR Vbeta CDR3 sequencing of 135 peripheral blood samples (fewer than 45 ophthalmopathy, about 75 hyperthyroidism and roughly 17 progressor patients) is reported in the paper.

The TCR originated in a woman aged 30 to 39 with Graves disease. Donor details come from another sample of the same person, matched by shared clones. The input for sequencing was peripheral blood mononuclear cells (PBMCs), taken at new diagnosis, from a patient treated with antithyroid drugs. The chain is assembled from TRBV27 and TRBJ2-7; TRBD1 might be the D gene, on 6 matching bases. The CDR3 protein: CASSLQWGHEQYF. The nucleotide sequence is given as TGTGCCAGCAGTTTACAATGGGGGCACGAGCAGTACTTC.